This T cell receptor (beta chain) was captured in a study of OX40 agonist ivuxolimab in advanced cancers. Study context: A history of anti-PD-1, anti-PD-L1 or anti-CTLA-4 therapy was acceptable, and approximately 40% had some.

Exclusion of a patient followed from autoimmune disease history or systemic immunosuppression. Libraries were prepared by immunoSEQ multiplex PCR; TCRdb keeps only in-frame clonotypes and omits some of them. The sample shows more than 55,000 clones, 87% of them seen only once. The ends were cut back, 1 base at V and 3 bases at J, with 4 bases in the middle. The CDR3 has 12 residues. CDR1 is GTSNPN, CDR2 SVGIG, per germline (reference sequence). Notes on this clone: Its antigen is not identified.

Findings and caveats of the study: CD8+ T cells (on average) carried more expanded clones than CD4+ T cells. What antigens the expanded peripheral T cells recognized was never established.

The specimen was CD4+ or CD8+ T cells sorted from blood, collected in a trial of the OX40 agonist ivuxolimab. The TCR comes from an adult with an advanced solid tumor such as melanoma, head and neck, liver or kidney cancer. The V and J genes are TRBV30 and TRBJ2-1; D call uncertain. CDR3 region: CAWSGNYNEQFF. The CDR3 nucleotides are TGTGCCTGGAGTGGGAACTACAATGAGCAGTTCTTC. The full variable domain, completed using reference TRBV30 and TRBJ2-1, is SQTIHQWPATLVQPVGSPLSLECTVEGTSNPNLYWYRQAAGRGLQLLFYSVGIGQISSEVPQNLSASRPQDRQFILSSKKLLLSDSGFYLCAWSGNYNEQFFGPGTRLTVL.